This T cell receptor (beta chain) originates from a study of OX40 agonist ivuxolimab in advanced cancers. Clones were sequenced by immunoSEQ multiplex PCR, and TCRdb holds only the in-frame ones, with some missing. The sample consists of about 98,000 clones, 87% of them appearing once. The V end lost 4 bases, the J end lost 0 bases, and 11 bases lay between the germline ends. Germline V gene lookup returns CDR1 SGHRS and CDR2 YFSETQ. The CDR3 sequence is 14 residues long. This clone appeared a few times. This TCR was sampled from an adult with an advanced solid tumor such as melanoma, head and neck, liver or kidney cancer. The sample was CD4+ or CD8+ T cells sorted from blood, taken in a trial of the OX40 agonist ivuxolimab. The genes are TRBV5-1 and TRBJ2-7; perhaps TRBD1 as D (6 bases). The DNA for the CDR3 is TGCGCCAGCAGCACGGGGACACCCTCCTACGAGCAGTACTTC. It is translated as CASSTGTPSYEQYF.